The 10 T cell receptor beta chains in this list originate from one sample, sequenced in a study of long-term antiretroviral therapy in people with HIV. It was version v3.0 of the immunoSEQ assay that was run at survey level. Assay: immunoSEQ multiplex PCR; the TCRdb copy retains only in-frame clones and omits some. The sample holds tens of thousands of clones, about 91% seen once. The starting material was unsorted PBMCs, obtained 4.4 years after starting antiretroviral therapy. The source of these receptors is a woman in her 50s with HIV.

The CDR3 sequence: CASSFGRTDTQYF. CDR3 bases: TGTGCCAGCAGCTTTGGACGCACAGATACGCAGTATTTT. This chain joins TRBV11-2 and TRBJ2-3, with D unresolved. The germline V gene encodes CDR1 SGHAT and CDR2 FQNNGV. The CDR3 has 13 residues. V was trimmed by 3 bases and J by 1 base, leaving 5 bases between them. The full variable domain, rest sourced from reference TRBV11-2 and TRBJ2-3, is EAGVAQSPRYKIIEKRQSVAFWCNPISGHATLYWYQQILGQGPKLLIQFQNNGVVDDSQLPKDRFSAERLKGVDSTLKIQPAKLEDSAVYLCASSFGRTDTQYFGPGTRLTVL.

As DNA, the CDR3 is TGTGCCAGCAGCTTGGTAGGAGAGCGGGGGGCGGGGGAGACCCAGTACTTC. Its translation: CASSLVGERGAGETQYF. V is TRBV5-6 and J is TRBJ2-5, with 9 positions matching TRBD2. The CDR3 loop spans 17 amino acids. V shed 0 bases and J 5 bases; nucleotides not matched to a gene: 11. The germline V gene encodes CDR1 SGHDT and CDR2 YYEEEE. The whole variable domain, remainder taken from reference TRBV5-6 and TRBJ2-5, is DAGVTQSPTHLIKTRGQQVTLRCSPKSGHDTVSWYQQALGQGPQFIFQYYEEEERQRGNFPDRFSGHQFPNYSSELNVNALLLGDSALYLCASSLVGERGAGETQYFGPGTRLLVL.

The chain carries TRBV13 and TRBJ1-4; D call uncertain. This CDR3 spans 13 amino acids. V dropped 5 bases and J dropped 3 bases, with 7 bases sitting between them. Per germline, CDR1 PRHDT and CDR2 FYEKMQ (reference sequence). The CDR3 region has the DNA TGTGCCAGCAGCCAGAGGGCTAATGAAAAACTGTTTTTT. Its protein is CASSQRANEKLFF.

This clone was recorded only once. This sequence joins TRBV7-2 and TRBJ2-1; 10 nucleotides match TRBD2. Germline CDR1 and CDR2: SGHTA and FQGNSA. The CDR3 consists of 16 residues. V was clipped by 5 bases and J by 9 bases; unmatched bases: 13. The CDR3 region has the DNA TGTGCCAGCAGCAGTACCACCAGCGGGGGGGCGGGTGAGCAGTTCTTC. Its protein is CASSSTTSGGAGEQFF.

The V call is TRBV7-2, the J call TRBJ2-1, with D tentatively TRBD2 (6 bases). CDR1 is SGHTA and CDR2 is FQGNSA in the germline V gene. V shed 5 bases and J shed 3 bases, with 11 bases lying between them. The CDR3 runs to 14 residues. The CDR3 nucleotides read TGTGCCAGCAGCACGGGACTCCACTACAATGAGCAGTTCTTC. It encodes CASSTGLHYNEQFF. The full variable domain, with the rest looked up from reference TRBV7-2 and TRBJ2-1, is GAGVSQSPSNKVTEKGKDVELRCDPISGHTALYWYRQSLGQGLEFLIYFQGNSAPDKSGLPSDRFSAERTGGSVSTLTIQRTQQEDSAVYLCASSTGLHYNEQFFGPGTRLTVL.

CDR3 bases: TGTGCCAGCAGTTACCTCGGCAGAGCCTACGAGCAGTACTTC. Translation: CASSYLGRAYEQYF. This chain links TRBV6-6 with TRBJ2-7; D remains unclear. From germline, CDR1 is MNHNY and CDR2 SVGAGI (reference sequence). This CDR3 contains 14 residues. Trimming removed 2 bases from V and 2 bases from J, with 10 bases in between.

CDR3 coding DNA: TGTGCCAGCAGCACACCAAAAGTAGACCGGGGACTAGCGGGGGGTACCCTCGAAGAGACCCAGTACTTC. The encoded protein is CASSTPKVDRGLAGGTLEETQYF. The chain employs TRBV9 and TRBJ2-5; 15 nucleotides align to TRBD2. With 4 bases clipped from V and 3 bases from J, the junction kept 25 bases outside the gene matches. Germline V gene sequence: CDR1 SGDLS, CDR2 YYNGEE. CDR3 length: 23 residues.

The chain is built from TRBV25-1 and TRBJ2-7; D not certain. Germline CDR1 and CDR2: MGHDK and SYGVNS. V lost 6 bases and J lost 6, with 9 bases in between. This CDR3 has 11 amino acids. CDR3 DNA: TGTGCCAGCAGCCGAATCGGCGAGCAGTACTTC. It codes for CASSRIGEQYF.

The chain has TRBV6-1 and TRBJ1-3, with TRBD1 identical over 10 bases. Trimming cost V 4 bases and J 3 bases; bases outside gene matches: 9. Germline V gene lookup returns CDR1 MNHNS and CDR2 SASEGT. The CDR3 contains 17 residues. Written as DNA, the CDR3 is TGTGCCAGCAGTGGTAGAAAGACAGGGGGCGATGGAAACACCATATATTTT. Translated, it gives CASSGRKTGGDGNTIYF.

The DNA of the CDR3 is TGTGCCAGCACCGAGAGCTCCTATAATTCACCCCTCCACTTT. As protein: CASTESSYNSPLHF. The J gene is TRBJ1-6, the V gene TRBV6-5; D gene uncertain. Germline V lookup: CDR1 MNHEY, CDR2 SVGAGI. This CDR3 is 14 amino acids long. V gave up 7 bases and J gave up 0 bases, with 7 bases separating them.